This T cell receptor (beta chain) was retrieved from a study of CD8 T cells in ankylosing spondylitis. General study findings and limits: Characteristic of ankylosing spondylitis blood, it appeared, was a TCR beta motif comprising about 8 highly homologous variants. Prior work had noted some motif variants in reactive arthritis blood and synovial fluid.

This clonotype was seen a handful of times. The antigen remains undetermined. Molecular-barcoded quantitative 5'-RACE produced these TCR beta libraries. TCRdb itself ran the 5' RACE reads through MiXCR, one entry per CDR3 protein. Of about 340,000 distinct CDR3 sequences listed, around 7.6% were seen once; the top ten hold roughly 15%. In germline, CDR1 is SGHDN, CDR2 FVKESK. This CDR3 has 16 residues. Germline trimming cut 4 bases from V and 2 bases from J; bases unmatched to any gene: 5. The V gene is TRBV14, the J gene TRBJ2-3, with 11 nucleotides matching TRBD2. The origin of this receptor is a male donor with ankylosing spondylitis. Input material: blood, either unsorted or a sorted T cell fraction (not recorded which). CDR3 nucleotides: TGTGCCAGCAGCCGGAGACTAGCGGGATCCACAGATACGCAGTATTTT. It specifies CASSRRLAGSTDTQYF.